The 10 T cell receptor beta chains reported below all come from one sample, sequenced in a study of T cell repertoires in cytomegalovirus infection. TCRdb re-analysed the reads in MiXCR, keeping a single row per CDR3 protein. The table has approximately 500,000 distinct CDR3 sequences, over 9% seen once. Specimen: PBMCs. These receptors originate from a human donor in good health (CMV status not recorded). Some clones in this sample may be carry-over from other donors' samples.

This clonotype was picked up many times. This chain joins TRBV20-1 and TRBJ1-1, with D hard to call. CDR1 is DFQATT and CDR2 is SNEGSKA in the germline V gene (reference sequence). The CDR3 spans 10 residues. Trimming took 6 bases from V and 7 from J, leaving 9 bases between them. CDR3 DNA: TGCAGTGCCATAGACAATGAAGCTTTCTTT. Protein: CSAIDNEAFF.

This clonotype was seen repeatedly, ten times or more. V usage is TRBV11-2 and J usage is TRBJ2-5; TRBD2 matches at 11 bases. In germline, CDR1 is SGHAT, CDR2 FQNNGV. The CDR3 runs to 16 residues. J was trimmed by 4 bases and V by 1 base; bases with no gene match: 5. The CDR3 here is CASSLGSGGAGETQYF. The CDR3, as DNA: TGTGCCAGCAGCTTAGGTAGCGGGGGGGCGGGAGAGACCCAGTACTTC.

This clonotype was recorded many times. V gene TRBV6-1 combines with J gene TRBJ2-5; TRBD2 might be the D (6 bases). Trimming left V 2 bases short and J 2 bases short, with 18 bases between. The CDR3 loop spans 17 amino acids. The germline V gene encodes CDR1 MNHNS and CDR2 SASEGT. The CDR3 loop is CASSESIRSGVQETQYF. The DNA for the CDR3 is TGTGCCAGCAGTGAATCTATCCGTAGCGGTGTTCAAGAGACCCAGTACTTC.

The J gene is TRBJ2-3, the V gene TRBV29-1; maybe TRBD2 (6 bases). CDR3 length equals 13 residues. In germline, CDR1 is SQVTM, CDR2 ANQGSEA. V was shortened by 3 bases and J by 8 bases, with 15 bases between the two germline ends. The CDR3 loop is CSVDSMRGGTQYF. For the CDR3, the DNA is TGCAGCGTTGATAGTATGCGGGGCGGTACGCAGTATTTT.

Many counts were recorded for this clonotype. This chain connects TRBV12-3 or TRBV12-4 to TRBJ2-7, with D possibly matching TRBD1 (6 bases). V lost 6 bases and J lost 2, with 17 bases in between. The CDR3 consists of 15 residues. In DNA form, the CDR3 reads TGTGCCAGCAGCCGAACGGACAGACTACCCTACGAGCAGTACTTC. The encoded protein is CASSRTDRLPYEQYF.

CDR3 sequence reads: CASSSPGTVNWYGYTF. The CDR3 region has the DNA TGTGCCAGCAGTTCTCCCGGGACAGTAAATTGGTATGGCTACACCTTC. J is TRBJ1-2 and V is TRBV25-1, with 7 bases matching TRBD1. Germline V lookup: CDR1 MGHDK, CDR2 SYGVNS. This CDR3 contains 16 residues. Trimming cost V 5 bases and J 5 bases; bases outside gene matches: 14.

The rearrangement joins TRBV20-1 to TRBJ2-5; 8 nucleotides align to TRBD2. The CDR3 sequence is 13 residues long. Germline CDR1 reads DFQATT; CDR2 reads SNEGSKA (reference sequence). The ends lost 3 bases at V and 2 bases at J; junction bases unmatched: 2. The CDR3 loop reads CSARGLDQETQYF. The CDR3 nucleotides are TGCAGTGCTAGGGGACTAGATCAAGAGACCCAGTACTTC.

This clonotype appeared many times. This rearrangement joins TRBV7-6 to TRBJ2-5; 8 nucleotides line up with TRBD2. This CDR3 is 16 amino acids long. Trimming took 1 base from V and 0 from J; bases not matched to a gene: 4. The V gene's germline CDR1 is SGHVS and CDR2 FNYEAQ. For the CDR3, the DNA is TGTGCCAGCAGCTTAGGGGCGGGGGGCTACCAAGAGACCCAGTACTTC. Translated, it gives CASSLGAGGYQETQYF.

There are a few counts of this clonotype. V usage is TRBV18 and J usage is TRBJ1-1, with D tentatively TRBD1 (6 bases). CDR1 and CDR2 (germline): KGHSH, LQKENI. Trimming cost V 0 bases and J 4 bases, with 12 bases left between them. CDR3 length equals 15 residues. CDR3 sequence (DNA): TGTGCCAGCTCACCACCTGGGGGCACGGGCACTGAAGCTTTCTTT. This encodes CASSPPGGTGTEAFF.

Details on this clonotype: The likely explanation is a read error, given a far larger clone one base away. For the CDR3, the DNA is TGTGCCAGCAGCCACTACACCGGGGAGCTGTTTTTT. This encodes CASSHYTGELFF. V and J are TRBV4-2 and TRBJ2-2; D unclear. The V gene lost 3 bases and the J gene lost 3 bases, with 2 bases spanning the gap. CDR3 size: 12 residues. The germline gives CDR1 LGHNA, CDR2 YNFKEQ.